This TCR beta chain was observed in a study of OX40 agonist ivuxolimab in advanced cancers. Study in general: Under the entry rules, prior anti-PD-1, anti-PD-L1 or anti-CTLA-4 therapy was allowed, and around 36% had some.

General observations from the study: There was clonal expansion of CD4+ and CD8+ blood T cells by week 6 at 0.1 to 3.0 mg/kg.

To note about this clone: Antigen unknown.

Clones were read by immunoSEQ multiplex PCR, and TCRdb kept only the in-frame ones, dropping some. The sample lists 60,000 to 65,000 clones, 85% to 90% occurring once. From germline, CDR1 is SGHTA and CDR2 FQGTGA. V lost 2 bases, J lost 5 bases, and 12 bases lay in between. This CDR3 region has 14 residues. Sequenced here: CD4+ or CD8+ T cells sorted from blood, sampled in a trial of the OX40 agonist ivuxolimab. This chain joins TRBV7-3 and TRBJ2-5; a possible D gene is TRBD1 (6 bases). The clonotype comes from an adult with an advanced solid tumor such as melanoma, head and neck, liver or kidney cancer. CDR3 loop: CASSLDFRGETQYF. The CDR3 DNA reads as TGTGCCAGCAGCTTAGACTTTAGGGGGGAGACCCAGTACTTC.